The T cell receptor (beta chain) described here comes from a study of blood T cells in healthy people across ages. Healthy Caucasian individuals from Russia aged 6 to 90 served as donors. J gave up 11 bases and V 6 bases, and 15 bases lay outside the gene matches. Germline CDR1 reads MNHEY; CDR2 reads SVGEGT. The CDR3 has 15 amino acids. It was with a sample-barcoded 5' primer and a J-beta primer mix that a second PCR of roughly 6 to 11 cycles was run. Samples each returned at least 3 million CDR3-containing paired-end reads. A single record per CDR3 protein comes from TCRdb applying MiXCR to the 5' RACE reads. Seen here are 1.5 million to 2 million distinct CDR3 sequences, 49% observed once, and the top ten hold 2% to 2.5%.

The genes are TRBV6-2 or TRBV6-3 and TRBJ2-5; 10 bases match TRBD2. The source of this sequence is a woman between 40 and 55 years old in good health. The sequenced material came from blood. This CDR3 reads CASRSSGGFYNEQYF. The DNA for the CDR3 is TGTGCCAGCAGATCTAGCGGGGGATTCTACAATGAGCAGTACTTC.